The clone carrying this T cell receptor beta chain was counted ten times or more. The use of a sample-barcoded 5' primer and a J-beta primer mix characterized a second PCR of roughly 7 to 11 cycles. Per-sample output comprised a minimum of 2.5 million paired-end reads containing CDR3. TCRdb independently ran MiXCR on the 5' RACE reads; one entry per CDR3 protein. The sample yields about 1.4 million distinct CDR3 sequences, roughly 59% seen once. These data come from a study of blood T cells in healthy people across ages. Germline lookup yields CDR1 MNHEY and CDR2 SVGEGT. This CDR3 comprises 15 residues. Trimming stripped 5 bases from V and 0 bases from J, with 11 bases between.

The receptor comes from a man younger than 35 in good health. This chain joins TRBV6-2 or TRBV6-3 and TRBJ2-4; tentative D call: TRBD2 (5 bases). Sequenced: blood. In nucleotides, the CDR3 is TGTGCCAGCAGTACGGGAACGCTAGCCAAAAACATTCAGTACTTC. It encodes CASSTGTLAKNIQYF.